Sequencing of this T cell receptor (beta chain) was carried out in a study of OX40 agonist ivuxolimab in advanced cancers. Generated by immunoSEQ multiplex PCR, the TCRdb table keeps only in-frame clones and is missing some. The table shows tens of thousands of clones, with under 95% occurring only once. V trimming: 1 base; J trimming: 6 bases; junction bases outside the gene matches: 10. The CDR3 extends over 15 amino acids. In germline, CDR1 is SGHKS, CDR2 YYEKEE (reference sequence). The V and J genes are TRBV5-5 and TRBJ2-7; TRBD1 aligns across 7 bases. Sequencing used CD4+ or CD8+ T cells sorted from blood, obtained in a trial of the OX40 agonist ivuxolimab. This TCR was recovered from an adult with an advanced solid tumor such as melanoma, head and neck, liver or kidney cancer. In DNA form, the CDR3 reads TGTGCCAGCAGCTTGACAGGGGCAAGGCTTTCCGAGCAGTACTTC. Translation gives CASSLTGARLSEQYF. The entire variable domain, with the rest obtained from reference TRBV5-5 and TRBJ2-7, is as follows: DAGVTQSPTHLIKTRGQQVTLRCSPISGHKSVSWYQQVLGQGPQFIFQYYEKEERGRGNFPDRFSARQFPNYSSELNVNALLLGDSALYLCASSLTGARLSEQYFGPGTRLTVT.